This paragraph reports one T cell receptor beta chain. This entry belongs to a study of blood T cell repertoires in COVID-19. Whole-study context: There were acute and convalescent COVID-19 samples, and they came from the United States, Italy and Spain.

Study processing details: Researchers report that nucleated cell counts were estimated from reference gene primer amplification. Generated by immunoSEQ multiplex PCR, the TCRdb table keeps only in-frame clones and is missing some. That table gives V, J and clone size, and the DNA gave D and trimming. The sample shows 150,000 to 200,000 clones, approximately 90% of them seen only once. This CDR3 spans 15 amino acids. The receptor's source is a woman between 50 and 59 years old with acute or convalescent COVID-19. The chain combines TRBV21-1 with TRBJ1-5. TRBV21-1 is annotated as a pseudogene. The source material was peripheral blood. The CDR3 loop reads CASSFRGSSNQPQHF. CDR3 nucleotide sequence: TGTGCCAGCAGCTTTCGAGGGTCTAGCAATCAGCCCCAGCATTTT.